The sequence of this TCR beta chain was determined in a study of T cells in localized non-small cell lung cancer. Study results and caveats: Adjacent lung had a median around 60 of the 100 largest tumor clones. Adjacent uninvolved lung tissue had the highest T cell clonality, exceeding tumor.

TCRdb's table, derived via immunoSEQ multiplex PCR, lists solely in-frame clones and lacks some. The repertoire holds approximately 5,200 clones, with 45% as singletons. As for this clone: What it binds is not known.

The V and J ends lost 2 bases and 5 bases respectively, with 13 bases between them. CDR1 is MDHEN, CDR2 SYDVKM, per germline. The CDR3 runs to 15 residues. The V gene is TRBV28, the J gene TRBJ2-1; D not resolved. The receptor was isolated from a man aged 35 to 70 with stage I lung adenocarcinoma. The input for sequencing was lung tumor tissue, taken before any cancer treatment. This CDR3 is CASSLRADLNNEQFF. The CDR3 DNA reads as TGTGCCAGCAGTTTAAGGGCTGATTTAAACAATGAGCAGTTCTTC.